This T cell receptor beta chain was found in a study of vaccination effects on CD4 cells after COVID-19. Study-level background: Each participant was administered two doses of either the BNT162b2 or the mRNA-1273 vaccine. Wells containing over 1.5 million PBMC each were cultured with approximately 10 IU/ml IL-2 and approximately 9.6 ug/ml peptides. General study results and limits: Late post-vaccination, clones induced by infection and those induced by vaccine underwent marked clonal contraction.

Isolation of CD4+ T cells took place after approximately ten days of culture. Only in-frame clones appear in the TCRdb table, and some are missing; sequencing was by immunoSEQ multiplex PCR. Here the sample spans about 76,000 clones, around 77% being singletons. Germline CDR1 is MNHEY and CDR2 is SVGAGI. The CDR3 consists of 16 residues. J gave up 2 bases and V 2 bases, and 7 bases lay outside the gene matches. With respect to this clone: Its target is unknown.

The TCR was taken from a human donor who received a COVID-19 vaccine. This chain links TRBV6-5 with TRBJ2-3; 7 positions agree with TRBD1. The sequencing here drew on CD4+ T cells from PBMCs cultured without peptide, taken before COVID-19 vaccination. The CDR3 region is CASSYRGTANTDTQYF. The CDR3 DNA reads TGTGCCAGCAGTTACCGAGGGACAGCCAACACAGATACGCAGTATTTT.